This TCR beta chain was identified in a study of blood T cell repertoires in COVID-19. On the study more broadly: From the United States, Italy and Spain came samples of acute and convalescent COVID-19.

Germline V CDR1 and CDR2: SGHNT, YYREEE (reference sequence). This CDR3 has 12 amino acids. V was cut by 2 bases and J by 10 bases, with 12 bases left in between. In the original processing: Amplifying reference gene primers gave estimates of nucleated cell counts. Clones were read by immunoSEQ multiplex PCR, and TCRdb kept only the in-frame ones, dropping some. The V and J calls and the clone size are those of that table, but D and trimming were determined from the DNA. The sample lists about 170,000 clones, roughly 91% occurring once. The chain employs TRBV5-4 and TRBJ1-2; perhaps TRBD1 as D (5 bases). The source is a woman aged 45-59 years with acute or convalescent COVID-19. The sequenced sample consisted of peripheral blood. The CDR3 loop reads CASSFGQGDYTF. CDR3 in DNA: TGTGCCAGCAGCTTTGGGCAGGGCGACTACACCTTC. Full variable domain (rest looked up from reference TRBV5-4 and TRBJ1-2): ETGVTQSPTHLIKTRGQQVTLRCSSQSGHNTVSWYQQALGQGPQFIFQYYREEENGRGNFPPRFSGLQFPNYSSELNVNALELDDSALYLCASSFGQGDYTFGSGTRLTVV.